Listed below are T cell receptor beta chains from one sample, sequenced in a study of T-cell memory formation after mild COVID-19. Each CDR3 protein is one row after TCRdb ran MiXCR on the 5' RACE reads. The sample consists of 290,000 or so distinct CDR3 sequences, just under 20% of them appearing once. The sequenced sample consisted of PBMCs or a T cell subset sorted from them (not recorded which). These receptors all come from a man aged 18 to 35 who had mild COVID-19 (a few samples of this study predate the infection). Cell type and time point are not known. The CDR3 runs from the conserved cysteine through the conserved F or W. The D gene is left open where the match is weak. Size values are once, few and many counts, or a class for expanded clones, and some rows have none.

J gene: TRBJ2-7; V gene: TRBV6-2/TRBV6-3; clone size: -; D gene: -; CDR3 DNA: TGTGCCAGCAGTTCCCCGGACAGAACTGAAATGACCTACGAGCAGTACTTC; CDR3 protein: CASSSPDRTEMTYEQYF
J gene: TRBJ2-3; V gene: TRBV12-3/TRBV12-4; clone size: many; D gene: -; CDR3 DNA: TGTGCCAGCAACGAGAGAGGTTTTAGCACAGATACGCAGTATTTT; CDR3 protein: CASNERGFSTDTQYF
J gene: TRBJ2-1; V gene: TRBV12-3/TRBV12-4; clone size: -; D gene: -; CDR3 DNA: TGTGCCAGCAGTTTCGTAGGGACAACCTACAATGAGCAGTTCTTC; CDR3 protein: CASSFVGTTYNEQFF
J gene: TRBJ1-6; V gene: TRBV6-5; clone size: -; D gene: -; CDR3 DNA: TGTGCCAGCAGTTACGAAGGGTATTCACCCCTCCACTTT; CDR3 protein: CASSYEGYSPLHF
J gene: TRBJ2-3; V gene: TRBV2; clone size: few; D gene: -; CDR3 DNA: TGTGCCAGTCAAACAAGGGCCCAAAATACGCAGTATTTT; CDR3 protein: CASQTRAQNTQYF
J gene: TRBJ2-1; V gene: TRBV6-5; clone size: -; D gene: TRBD2; CDR3 DNA: TGTGCCAGCAGTTATATAGCGGGGGCAGGCGAGCAGTTCTTC; CDR3 protein: CASSYIAGAGEQFF
J gene: TRBJ2-5; V gene: TRBV9; clone size: few; D gene: -; CDR3 DNA: TGTGCCAGCAGCTCCTATAGTGGGGTGGAGACCCAGTACTTC; CDR3 protein: CASSSYSGVETQYF
J gene: TRBJ2-3; V gene: TRBV6-2/TRBV6-3; clone size: -; D gene: -; CDR3 DNA: TGTGCCAGCAGTCAGAGCGTAAACACAGATACGCAGTATTTT; CDR3 protein: CASSQSVNTDTQYF
J gene: TRBJ2-3; V gene: TRBV29-1; clone size: -; D gene: -; CDR3 DNA: TGCAGCGTTGAAGCCAGGGGATTGACTAAGGATACGCAGTATTTT; CDR3 protein: CSVEARGLTKDTQYF
J gene: TRBJ2-3; V gene: TRBV5-1; clone size: -; D gene: -; CDR3 DNA: TGCGCCAGCAGCTTGCAGTGGGCCGATACAGATACGCAGTATTTT; CDR3 protein: CASSLQWADTDTQYF
J gene: TRBJ2-1; V gene: TRBV29-1; clone size: few; D gene: -; CDR3 DNA: TGCAGCGTTGCCGGTGGGAGCTCCTACAATGAGCAGTTCTTC; CDR3 protein: CSVAGGSSYNEQFF
J gene: TRBJ2-1; V gene: TRBV4-1; clone size: -; D gene: TRBD1; CDR3 DNA: TGCGCCAGCAGCCAAGTACTCGGACAGGGGTTCTACAATGAGCAGTTCTTC; CDR3 protein: CASSQVLGQGFYNEQFF
J gene: TRBJ1-5; V gene: TRBV12-3/TRBV12-4; clone size: few; D gene: TRBD1; CDR3 DNA: TGTGCCAGCACTCCTGGGACAGGGGAAAGTTTTGGTCAGCCCCAGCATTTT; CDR3 protein: CASTPGTGESFGQPQHF
J gene: TRBJ2-5; V gene: TRBV5-6; clone size: -; D gene: -; CDR3 DNA: TGTGCCAGCAGCTTGGCCAACGGACGGATGCAAGAGACCCAGTACTTC; CDR3 protein: CASSLANGRMQETQYF
J gene: TRBJ2-1; V gene: TRBV4-3; clone size: -; D gene: -; CDR3 DNA: TGCGCCAGCAGCCAAGAAGGGCACAGCTCCTACAATGAGCAGTTCTTC; CDR3 protein: CASSQEGHSSYNEQFF
J gene: TRBJ1-5; V gene: TRBV20-1; clone size: few; D gene: TRBD1; CDR3 DNA: TGCAGTGCTACAGACAGGGGGGGTGGGCCCCAGCATTTT; CDR3 protein: CSATDRGGGPQHF
J gene: TRBJ2-3; V gene: TRBV7-8; clone size: -; D gene: TRBD1; CDR3 DNA: TGTGCCAGCAGCAATAACCGGGACAGGGGGCCCCCGTATTTT; CDR3 protein: CASSNNRDRGPPYF
J gene: TRBJ2-7; V gene: TRBV6-5; clone size: once; D gene: -; CDR3 DNA: TGTGCCAGCAGTTACTCGACGATACGCACACCCTACGAGCAGTACTTC; CDR3 protein: CASSYSTIRTPYEQYF
J gene: TRBJ1-2; V gene: TRBV4-1; clone size: -; D gene: -; CDR3 DNA: TGCGCCAGCAGCCAAGGACCCGCGGGCTATGGCTACACCTTC; CDR3 protein: CASSQGPAGYGYTF
J gene: TRBJ2-7; V gene: TRBV7-9; clone size: -; D gene: TRBD2; CDR3 DNA: TGTGCCAGCAGGTTTTACCCCGGGGGGGCCTACGAGCAGTACTTC; CDR3 protein: CASRFYPGGAYEQYF
J gene: TRBJ2-1; V gene: TRBV4-3; clone size: -; D gene: TRBD2; CDR3 DNA: TGCGCCAGCAGCCCGGGACTAGCGGGGATTGGCTCCTACAATGAGCAGTTCTTC; CDR3 protein: CASSPGLAGIGSYNEQFF
J gene: TRBJ2-3; V gene: TRBV4-2; clone size: -; D gene: -; CDR3 DNA: TGTGCCAGCAGCCCCCAGACGGGGCCAGATACGCAGTATTTT; CDR3 protein: CASSPQTGPDTQYF
J gene: TRBJ1-3; V gene: TRBV4-3; clone size: -; D gene: -; CDR3 DNA: TGCGCCAGCAGCCCACAGACAGGAGGTGGAAACACCATATATTTT; CDR3 protein: CASSPQTGGGNTIYF
J gene: TRBJ1-2; V gene: TRBV7-2; clone size: few; D gene: -; CDR3 DNA: TGTGCCAGCAGCCCCCAGTCGTATGGCTACACCTTC; CDR3 protein: CASSPQSYGYTF
J gene: TRBJ1-2; V gene: TRBV3-1; clone size: -; D gene: -; CDR3 DNA: TGTGCCAGCAGCCAAGATCTCACAAGGGGAGGTGGAGGCTACACCTTC; CDR3 protein: CASSQDLTRGGGGYTF
J gene: TRBJ2-5; V gene: TRBV6-5; clone size: few; D gene: -; CDR3 DNA: TGTGCCAGCAAACTCGGCCGGACCCAGTACTTC; CDR3 protein: CASKLGRTQYF
J gene: TRBJ2-3; V gene: TRBV29-1; clone size: -; D gene: TRBD2; CDR3 DNA: TGCAGCGTTGAACAACCAGCGGGGGTTAGGGATACGCAGTATTTT; CDR3 protein: CSVEQPAGVRDTQYF
J gene: TRBJ1-1; V gene: TRBV3-1; clone size: few; D gene: -; CDR3 DNA: TGTGCCAGCAGCCAAGACCAGGGCGGGGGCACTGAAGCTTTCTTT; CDR3 protein: CASSQDQGGGTEAFF
J gene: TRBJ2-7; V gene: TRBV10-3; clone size: medium-sized; D gene: -; CDR3 DNA: TGTGCCATCAGTGACCCGGGACTTCCTAACTACGAGCAGTACTTC; CDR3 protein: CAISDPGLPNYEQYF
J gene: TRBJ1-2; V gene: TRBV6-5; clone size: few; D gene: -; CDR3 DNA: TGTGCCAGCAGGCGTGGAAGGACAGTCTATGGCTACACCTTC; CDR3 protein: CASRRGRTVYGYTF
J gene: TRBJ2-1; V gene: TRBV7-9; clone size: few; D gene: -; CDR3 DNA: TGTGCCAGCAGCCCCACTAGGAGCAGTTACAAGCTGGATGAGCAGTTCTTC; CDR3 protein: CASSPTRSSYKLDEQFF
J gene: TRBJ1-1; V gene: TRBV7-2; clone size: once; D gene: -; CDR3 DNA: TGTGCCAGCAGCTTATACGGGGGGCTGACACTATCCGAAGCTTTCTTT; CDR3 protein: CASSLYGGLTLSEAFF
J gene: TRBJ2-7; V gene: TRBV10-2; clone size: once; D gene: TRBD1; CDR3 DNA: TGCGCCAGCAGTGAGCAGGGGGCAAGCGCCTACGAGCAGTACTTC; CDR3 protein: CASSEQGASAYEQYF
J gene: TRBJ2-5; V gene: TRBV9; clone size: -; D gene: TRBD2; CDR3 DNA: TGTGCCAGCAGCGGAACTAGCGGGGGGGCGGAGACCCAGTACTTC; CDR3 protein: CASSGTSGGAETQYF
J gene: TRBJ2-7; V gene: TRBV11-3; clone size: -; D gene: -; CDR3 DNA: TGTGCCAGCAGCCAGGCCGCCGGGGGCTCCTACGAGCAGTACTTC; CDR3 protein: CASSQAAGGSYEQYF
J gene: TRBJ2-1; V gene: TRBV6-5; clone size: -; D gene: -; CDR3 DNA: TGTGCCAGCAGCTCGGGGTGGAGTGAGCAGTTCTTC; CDR3 protein: CASSSGWSEQFF
J gene: TRBJ2-1; V gene: TRBV7-9; clone size: few; D gene: TRBD2; CDR3 DNA: TGTGCCAGCAGCTTAGTCACTGGGGGGGATCATGAGCAGTTCTTC; CDR3 protein: CASSLVTGGDHEQFF
J gene: TRBJ2-1; V gene: TRBV7-3; clone size: few; D gene: TRBD2; CDR3 DNA: TGTGCCAGCAGCGTAACTAGCGGGGGGGCGGCTCGGCAGTTCTTC; CDR3 protein: CASSVTSGGAARQFF
J gene: TRBJ1-6; V gene: TRBV7-8; clone size: -; D gene: -; CDR3 DNA: TGTGCCAGCAGCTCCGAATATCGGGGTAATTCACCCCTCCACTTT; CDR3 protein: CASSSEYRGNSPLHF
J gene: TRBJ1-6; V gene: TRBV6-5; clone size: few; D gene: -; CDR3 DNA: TGTGCCAGCAGTTACAGGGGGGGGGGAATTTCACCCCTCCACTTT; CDR3 protein: CASSYRGGGISPLHF
J gene: TRBJ2-5; V gene: TRBV5-6; clone size: -; D gene: -; CDR3 DNA: TGTGCCAGCGGGAGTCCGTTTGGGGAGACCCAGTACTTC; CDR3 protein: CASGSPFGETQYF